Listed here are 24 T cell receptor beta chains from one sample, sequenced in a study of blood T cell repertoires in COVID-19. TCRdb's copy holds only in-frame clones and misses some; the assay was immunoSEQ multiplex PCR. The profile shows roughly 170,000 clones, over 75% of them singletons. Material for sequencing was peripheral blood. These receptors came from a woman in her seventies with acute or convalescent COVID-19.

The J gene is TRBJ1-5, the V gene TRBV7-3; no firm D call. The CDR3 loop spans 12 amino acids. Trimming cost V 4 bases and J 3 bases, with 4 bases left between them. Per germline, CDR1 SGHTA and CDR2 FQGTGA. The DNA of the CDR3 is TGTGCCAGCAGCTCCGTCAATCAGCCCCAGCATTTT. This sequence encodes CASSSVNQPQHF.

This clone appeared a single time. This chain links TRBV7-9 with TRBJ1-6; D remains ambiguous. CDR1 is SEHNR and CDR2 is FQNEAQ in the germline V gene (reference sequence). V was trimmed by 2 bases and J by 10 bases, leaving 15 bases between them. CDR3 size: 15 residues. CDR3: CASSLPGGLESPLHF. CDR3 DNA: TGTGCCAGCAGCTTACCGGGAGGTCTAGAGTCACCCCTCCACTTT.

The V call is TRBV9, the J call TRBJ1-6; D ambiguous. The length of the CDR3 is 14 residues. Germline values: CDR1 SGDLS, CDR2 YYNGEE. Trimming took 1 base from V and 7 from J, leaving 9 bases between them. The CDR3 sequence is CASSVLRENSPLHF. The CDR3 DNA follows: TGTGCCAGCAGCGTACTTAGGGAGAATTCACCCCTCCACTTT.

The chain links TRBV4-1 to TRBJ2-5; D is uncertain. Germline CDR1 and CDR2: MGHRA and YSYEKL. Trimming left V 0 bases short and J 5 bases short, with 4 bases between. The CDR3 runs 12 residues. This CDR3 reads CASSQEEETQYF. For the CDR3, the DNA is TGCGCCAGCAGCCAAGAAGAGGAGACCCAGTACTTC.

The count of this clone is one. V is TRBV3-1 (or the pseudogene TRBV3-2) and J is TRBJ2-2, with 8 bases lining up with TRBD2. This CDR3 region has 18 residues. CDR1 is LGHDT, CDR2 YNNKEL, per germline (reference sequence). With 3 bases clipped from V and 1 base from J, the junction kept 10 bases outside the gene matches. CDR3 sequence: CASSHGHSGSGNTGELFF. As DNA, the CDR3 is TGTGCCAGCAGCCACGGACACAGCGGGAGCGGGAACACCGGGGAGCTGTTTTTT.

Here the CDR3 reads CASSIFGASGKVRGEQFF. CDR3 nucleotides: TGTGCCAGTAGTATTTTTGGGGCTAGCGGGAAGGTGCGGGGTGAGCAGTTCTTC. The chain is built from TRBV19 and TRBJ2-1, with 9 bases lining up with TRBD2. V lost 3 bases, J lost 9 bases, and 18 bases stayed unmatched. Germline-derived CDR1 and CDR2 are LNHDA and SQIVND (reference sequence). There are 18 residues in the CDR3.

Regarding this clone: The same CDR3 is also encoded by other DNA sequences in this sample. J is TRBJ1-5 and V is TRBV19; 8 nucleotides align to TRBD1. Trimming cost V 5 bases and J 3 bases; bases outside gene matches: 3. The length of the CDR3 is 14 residues. CDR1 and CDR2 from the germline V gene are LNHDA and SQIVND (reference sequence). For the CDR3, the DNA is TGTGCCAGTAGTCCGACAGGGGTCAATCAGCCCCAGCATTTT. Amino acids: CASSPTGVNQPQHF.

The V gene is TRBV5-6, the J gene TRBJ1-1; D is perhaps TRBD1 (6 bases). The CDR3 loop spans 13 amino acids. The germline V and J ends were trimmed by 5 bases and 5 bases, with 13 bases remaining between them. CDR1 SGHDT and CDR2 YYEEEE come from the germline V gene. The CDR3 nucleotides are TGTGCCAGCAGGCCGACAGGTCGAACTGAAGCTTTCTTT. Its protein product is CASRPTGRTEAFF.

This clone was seen only once. This rearrangement joins TRBV27 to TRBJ1-5; 12 nucleotides line up with TRBD1. The CDR3 extends over 15 amino acids. The trim removed 4 bases at V and 8 bases at J, leaving 6 bases unmatched. CDR1 is MNHEY, CDR2 SMNVEV, per germline (reference sequence). The CDR3 spells CASSWGQGAHEPQHF. The CDR3 DNA follows: TGTGCCAGCAGTTGGGGACAGGGGGCCCATGAGCCCCAGCATTTT.

J is TRBJ1-5 and V is TRBV10-3; 7 nucleotides align to TRBD1. The germline V gene encodes CDR1 ENHRY and CDR2 SYGVKD. The CDR3 totals 15 residues. V shed 3 bases, J shed 11 bases, and the junction held 13 bases outside the gene matches. CDR3: CAISEGSEPTGAQHF. The DNA for the CDR3 is TGTGCCATCAGTGAAGGCAGCGAACCTACAGGGGCCCAGCATTTT.

This chain links TRBV29-1 with TRBJ2-1; tentatively, D is TRBD1 (5 bases). Per the germline V gene, CDR1 is SQVTM and CDR2 is ANQGSEA. The CDR3 consists of 14 residues. V dropped 4 bases and J dropped 0 bases, with 10 bases sitting between them. The CDR3 DNA sequence: TGCAGCGTTGTTAGGGGTAGCTCCTACAATGAGCAGTTCTTC. Amino acids: CSVVRGSSYNEQFF.

This clone was seen once. CDR3 residues: CASSDRDRVGSGANVLTF. The CDR3 DNA sequence: TGTGCCAGCAGTGACCGGGACAGGGTAGGCTCTGGGGCCAACGTCCTGACTTTC. The genes are TRBV6-1 and TRBJ2-6, with TRBD1 identical over 9 bases. Germline V lookup: CDR1 MNHNS, CDR2 SASEGT. Trimming removed 3 bases from V and 0 bases from J; junction bases left unmatched: 6. CDR3 length: 18 amino acids.

The chain is built from TRBV7-9 and TRBJ2-3, with 8 nucleotides matching TRBD2. The CDR3 is 15 amino acids. J was trimmed by 5 bases and V by 4 bases; bases with no gene match: 8. Per the germline V gene, CDR1 is SEHNR and CDR2 is FQNEAQ (reference sequence). Here the CDR3 DNA reads TGTGCCAGCAGCTATATAGAGCTAGCGGGAGATACGCAGTATTTT. It translates to CASSYIELAGDTQYF.

CDR3: CASSLSLAGPYNEQFF. The DNA of the CDR3 is TGTGCCAGCAGCTTATCGCTAGCGGGACCGTACAATGAGCAGTTCTTC. The genes are TRBV7-2 and TRBJ2-1; 9 positions agree with TRBD2. The V segment lost 2 bases and the J segment 4 bases; nucleotides outside the gene matches: 6. Germline V CDR1 and CDR2: SGHTA, FQGNSA. This CDR3 region has 16 residues.

V gene TRBV2 combines with J gene TRBJ1-2; 8 bases line up with TRBD1. Germline V lookup: CDR1 SNHLY, CDR2 FYNNEI. The J segment lost 3 bases and the V segment lost 3 bases, leaving 6 bases of the junction unmatched. CDR3 size: 15 residues. CDR3 coding DNA: TGTGCCAGCAGTGAGGGGACAGGAACCTACTATGGCTACACCTTC. This translates into CASSEGTGTYYGYTF.

The chain carries TRBV23-1 and TRBJ2-7, with a tentative D call TRBD2 (6 bases). TRBV23-1 is reported as an ORF; its role is uncertain. V shed 4 bases and J shed 9 bases, with 19 bases lying between them. The CDR3 consists of 14 residues. CDR3 in amino acids: CASSPVGLLLRQYF. The CDR3 region has the DNA TGCGCCAGCAGTCCTGTGGGACTCCTCCTTCGGCAGTACTTC.

The V and J genes are TRBV5-1 and TRBJ2-1; tentatively, D is TRBD1 (6 bases). The germline V gene has CDR1 SGHRS and CDR2 YFSETQ. V was shortened by 0 bases and J by 5 bases, with 24 bases between the two germline ends. The CDR3 is made up of 19 amino acids. Here the CDR3 DNA reads TGCGCCAGCAGCTTGGTCGTTCCAGCCAGGGGTCGGGCGAACAATGAGCAGTTCTTC. It specifies CASSLVVPARGRANNEQFF.

V gene TRBV18 combines with J gene TRBJ1-2; tentatively, D is TRBD1 (5 bases). Germline CDR1 and CDR2: KGHSH and LQKENI. V lost 2 bases, J lost 3 bases, and 7 bases lay in between. The CDR3 extends over 13 amino acids. The CDR3 loop reads CASSPAGDYGYTF. The DNA for the CDR3 is TGTGCCAGCTCACCAGCGGGGGACTATGGCTACACCTTC.

V is TRBV10-3 and J is TRBJ2-3; 12 nucleotides align to TRBD1. The germline V gene encodes CDR1 ENHRY and CDR2 SYGVKD. V trimming: 2 bases; J trimming: 5 bases; junction bases outside the gene matches: 8. The CDR3 runs to 17 residues. The CDR3 nucleotides read TGTGCCATCAGTGAGCCGGCCGGGACAGGGGGCGGAGATACGCAGTATTTT. Translation: CAISEPAGTGGGDTQYF.

The chain couples TRBV5-1 to TRBJ2-1, with D perhaps matching TRBD1 (6 bases). Trimming left V 5 bases short and J 3 bases short, with 15 bases between. Per the germline V gene, CDR1 is SGHRS and CDR2 is YFSETQ. There are 15 residues in the CDR3. The CDR3 coding sequence is TGCGCCAGCAGTACGGTCGGACAGATCTACAATGAGCAGTTCTTC. Amino acids: CASSTVGQIYNEQFF.

J is TRBJ2-2 and V is TRBV7-8, with 8 bases identical to TRBD2. V shed 5 bases and J 1 base; nucleotides not matched to a gene: 9. CDR1 SGHVS and CDR2 FQNEAQ come from the germline V gene. The CDR3 spans 17 residues. The CDR3 reads CASSMSSGGGNTGELFF. The CDR3 DNA sequence: TGTGCCAGCAGCATGAGCAGCGGGGGAGGGAACACCGGGGAGCTGTTTTTT.

This clone showed up many times. The CDR3, as DNA: TGTGCCAGTATCTCGTCAGGGGGGTTCACTGAAGCTTTCTTT. Translating gives CASISSGGFTEAFF. V is TRBV19 and J is TRBJ1-1, with TRBD1 identical over 7 bases. Germline values: CDR1 LNHDA, CDR2 SQIVND (reference sequence). The CDR3 length is 14 residues. J lost 4 bases, V lost 7 bases, and 9 bases had no gene match.

J is TRBJ1-2 and V is TRBV9; 7 positions match TRBD1. The germline CDR1 and CDR2 sequences are SGDLS and YYNGEE. J lost 7 bases, V lost 3 bases, and 6 bases had no gene match. The CDR3 spans 13 residues. The CDR3 here is CASSEQGVSGYTF. DNA of the CDR3: TGTGCCAGCAGCGAGCAGGGGGTGTCTGGCTACACCTTC.

The J gene is TRBJ2-3, the V gene TRBV5-6; TRBD2 matches at 9 bases. Trimming at V came to 2 bases and at J to 2 bases, leaving 9 bases not matched to a gene. The CDR3 extends over 17 amino acids. Per germline, CDR1 SGHDT and CDR2 YYEEEE. CDR3 loop: CASSFFLAGGNTDTQYF. DNA of the CDR3: TGTGCCAGCAGCTTTTTCCTTGCGGGAGGGAACACAGATACGCAGTATTTT.